The 32 T cell receptor beta chains listed next were all sequenced from one sample in a study of blood T cell repertoires in COVID-19. TCRdb's copy holds only in-frame clones and misses some; the assay was immunoSEQ multiplex PCR. The profile shows fewer than 350,000 clones, almost 85% of them singletons. The specimen was peripheral blood. These receptors were taken from a human donor in a cohort sampled during active COVID-19.

V gene TRBV24-1 combines with J gene TRBJ2-5; 10 bases align to TRBD1. After removal of 5 bases from V and 5 bases from J, the junction contained 10 bases not matched to a gene. Germline values: CDR1 KGHDR, CDR2 SFDVKD. This CDR3 contains 16 residues. The CDR3 reads CATSVTWTGGGETQYF. The CDR3 coding sequence is TGTGCCACCAGTGTTACCTGGACAGGGGGAGGGGAGACCCAGTACTTC.

V is TRBV4-1 and J is TRBJ1-5, with D possibly TRBD1 on 5 matching bases. Germline V gene lookup returns CDR1 MGHRA and CDR2 YSYEKL. V shed 0 bases and J shed 6 bases, with 6 bases lying between them. The CDR3 runs to 13 residues. The CDR3 sequence is CASSQERGQPQHF. CDR3 sequence (DNA): TGCGCCAGCAGCCAAGAAAGGGGTCAGCCCCAGCATTTT.

J is TRBJ1-4 and V is TRBV6-5; TRBD1 aligns across 9 bases. This CDR3 spans 14 amino acids. V trimming: 4 bases; J trimming: 4 bases; junction bases outside the gene matches: 1. Germline CDR1 is MNHEY and CDR2 is SVGAGI. The chain's CDR3 is CASSWGQGNEKLFF. CDR3 DNA: TGTGCCAGCAGTTGGGGACAGGGTAATGAAAAACTGTTTTTT.

V usage is TRBV5-1 and J usage is TRBJ1-2; tentatively, D is TRBD1 (6 bases). V dropped 6 bases and J dropped 8 bases, with 11 bases sitting between them. The CDR3 is made up of 11 amino acids. Germline V lookup: CDR1 SGHRS, CDR2 YFSETQ. This CDR3 reads CASTSGEGYTF. The CDR3, as DNA: TGCGCCAGCACCTCAGGGGAAGGCTACACCTTC.

The chain recombines TRBV2 with TRBJ2-1, with TRBD1 identical over 7 bases. From germline, CDR1 is SNHLY and CDR2 FYNNEI. With V trimmed by 11 bases and J by 6 bases, 10 bases remained unmatched. This CDR3 spans 13 amino acids. CDR3 nucleotides: TGTGCCCGTACTCGGGCAGGGGGCAATGAGCAGTTCTTC. Amino acid sequence: CARTRAGGNEQFF.

V usage is TRBV19 and J usage is TRBJ1-1; the match to TRBD1 covers 8 bases. Germline V gene lookup returns CDR1 LNHDA and CDR2 SQIVND (reference sequence). The CDR3 extends over 14 amino acids. V shed 10 bases and J 7 bases; nucleotides not matched to a gene: 14. CDR3 sequence: CATHPGTGKIEAFF. CDR3 sequence (DNA): TGTGCCACACATCCCGGGACAGGTAAAATTGAAGCTTTCTTT.

The chain couples TRBV5-1 to TRBJ1-2; 10 bases line up with TRBD1. Germline lookup yields CDR1 SGHRS and CDR2 YFSETQ. The CDR3 runs 14 residues. V lost 3 bases to trimming and J lost 8 bases; unmatched junction nucleotides: 7. The CDR3 coding sequence is TGCGCCAGCAGCTCCGGGACAGGGGTTTCCGGCTACACCTTC. This sequence encodes CASSSGTGVSGYTF.

The chain links TRBV21-1 to TRBJ2-3; the D call in the table, TRBD2, was not verified against the DNA. TRBV21-1 is described as a pseudogene. This CDR3 region has 21 residues. This chain's CDR3 is CASTLRGGGLASGGSTDTQYF. The CDR3 DNA reads TGTGCCAGCACCCTGAGGGGCGGGGGGCTGGCTAGCGGGGGTAGCACAGATACGCAGTATTTT.

The rearrangement joins TRBV2 to TRBJ2-2; D is undetermined. Trimming took 6 bases from V and 4 from J, leaving 9 bases between them. Germline V lookup: CDR1 SNHLY, CDR2 FYNNEI. This CDR3 is 13 amino acids long. CDR3 residues: CASRSLSTGELFF. CDR3 nucleotide sequence: TGTGCCAGCAGGAGTTTGAGCACCGGGGAGCTGTTTTTT.

The chain combines TRBV9 with TRBJ1-2; D gene ambiguous. Germline CDR1 and CDR2: SGDLS and YYNGEE. The CDR3 loop spans 14 amino acids. V was trimmed by 3 bases and J by 1 base, leaving 10 bases between them. In DNA form, the CDR3 reads TGTGCCAGCAGCGCCCAGATGAATAACTATGGCTACACCTTC. It translates to CASSAQMNNYGYTF.

J is TRBJ1-5 and V is TRBV6-1; D unresolved. Deletions cut 0 bases from V and 6 bases from J, with 15 bases between. Germline V gene lookup returns CDR1 MNHNS and CDR2 SASEGT. The CDR3 extends over 16 amino acids. The CDR3 protein is CASSEASGGFGQPQHF. CDR3 sequence (DNA): TGTGCCAGCAGTGAAGCTTCCGGCGGGTTTGGTCAGCCCCAGCATTTT.

The genes are TRBV7-9 and TRBJ2-7; TRBD1 aligns across 7 bases. The germline V gene has CDR1 SEHNR and CDR2 FQNEAQ (reference sequence). The length of the CDR3 is 12 residues. The junction had 2 bases not matched to a gene; V was cut back by 6 bases and J by 3 bases. The CDR3: CASSGQDYEQYF. The CDR3 DNA reads TGTGCCAGCAGTGGACAGGACTACGAGCAGTACTTC.

This clone was recorded once. The V call is TRBV24-1, the J call TRBJ2-1; 8 nucleotides agree with TRBD1. Trimming at V came to 3 bases and at J to 1 base, leaving 4 bases not matched to a gene. The CDR3 spans 16 residues. Germline V gene data show CDR1 as KGHDR and CDR2 as SFDVKD. CDR3 nucleotides: TGTGCCACCAGTGATGGACAGGGTAGATCCTACAATGAGCAGTTCTTC. It yields the protein CATSDGQGRSYNEQFF.

The genes are TRBV4-1 and TRBJ2-7, with 12 bases aligning to TRBD2. CDR1 is MGHRA, CDR2 YSYEKL, per germline. The trim removed 4 bases at V and 7 bases at J, leaving 17 bases unmatched. This CDR3 is built from 18 residues. The CDR3 coding sequence is TGCGCCAGCAGCCCACCCCTTGCGCTAGCGGGGGGGTTCGGGGAGCAGTACTTC. The encoded protein is CASSPPLALAGGFGEQYF.

The chain couples TRBV29-1 to TRBJ1-2, with 7 bases that match TRBD1. With 3 bases clipped from V and 8 bases from J, the junction kept 3 bases outside the gene matches. The germline CDR1 and CDR2 sequences are SQVTM and ANQGSEA. The CDR3 covers 11 residues. The CDR3 nucleotides read TGCAGCGTTGACGACAGGGTGGGCTACACCTTC. It specifies CSVDDRVGYTF. Drawing the rest from reference TRBV29-1 and TRBJ1-2, the complete variable domain is SAVISQKPSRDICQRGTSLTIQCQVDSQVTMMFWYRQQPGQSLTLIATANQGSEATYESGFVIDKFPISRPNLTFSTLTVSNMSPEDSSIYLCSVDDRVGYTFGSGTRLTVV.

This chain links TRBV6-5 with TRBJ1-1; maybe TRBD1 (6 bases). Trimming shortened V by 2 bases and J by 6 bases, and 10 bases separated the two germline ends. This CDR3 comprises 13 residues. Germline assignment: CDR1 MNHEY and CDR2 SVGAGI. This CDR3 is CASSYAQGAEAFF. CDR3 sequence (DNA): TGTGCCAGCAGTTACGCACAGGGCGCTGAAGCTTTCTTT.

The rearrangement uses TRBV6-2 or TRBV6-3 and TRBJ1-2; 9 positions agree with TRBD1. Germline-derived CDR1 and CDR2 are MNHEY and SVGEGT. V was clipped by 0 bases and J by 1 base; unmatched bases: 3. The CDR3 has 16 residues. Here the CDR3 reads CASSYSKTGGNYGYTF. The CDR3, as DNA: TGTGCCAGCAGTTACTCGAAGACAGGGGGTAACTATGGCTACACCTTC.

V is TRBV6-5 and J is TRBJ2-2; TRBD2 is a possible D gene (5 bases). With 6 bases removed from V and 7 bases from J, the gap between germline ends came to 12 bases. Germline-derived CDR1 and CDR2 are MNHEY and SVGAGI. The CDR3 contains 13 residues. The CDR3 DNA sequence: TGTGCCAGCAGCACCGAGGGTGGCGGGGAGCTGTTTTTT. Protein sequence: CASSTEGGGELFF.

This chain uses TRBV6-5 with TRBJ1-1; 8 bases match TRBD1. The V segment lost 8 bases and the J segment 3 bases; nucleotides outside the gene matches: 8. The CDR3 has 14 amino acids. Germline values: CDR1 MNHEY, CDR2 SVGAGI. The CDR3, as DNA: TGTGCCAGCTCCCGGCAGGGGGCGGACACTGAAGCTTTCTTT. This gives the protein CASSRQGADTEAFF.

V usage is TRBV12-3 or TRBV12-4 and J usage is TRBJ1-6, with a weak D call TRBD1 (6 bases). The CDR3 spans 13 residues. Trimming pared 1 base from V and 9 bases from J, leaving 7 bases between. CDR3 region: CASSLDRVSPLHF. CDR3 DNA: TGTGCCAGCAGTTTAGACAGGGTTTCACCCCTCCACTTT.

This chain uses TRBV15 with TRBJ1-1; 7 bases agree with TRBD1. Germline V lookup: CDR1 LNHNV, CDR2 YYDKDF (reference sequence). Trimming took 5 bases from V and 4 from J; bases not matched to a gene: 4. This CDR3 comprises 13 residues. CDR3 nucleotide sequence: TGTGCCACCAGCTCGCGACAGGGCACTGAAGCTTTCTTT. Translating it yields CATSSRQGTEAFF.

This clone was recorded once. The J gene is TRBJ1-6, the V gene TRBV28, with D possibly matching TRBD1 (5 bases). Germline V lookup: CDR1 MDHEN, CDR2 SYDVKM. CDR3 length equals 14 residues. The CDR3 DNA reads TGTGCAACGACAGAGCTCTCCTATAATTCACCCCTCCACTTT. Its translation: CATTELSYNSPLHF.

The chain links TRBV5-5 to TRBJ1-2, with D maybe TRBD1 (6 bases). The V end lost 4 bases, the J end lost 2 bases, and 12 bases lay between the germline ends. Germline V CDR1 and CDR2: SGHKS, YYEKEE (reference sequence). The CDR3 is made up of 14 amino acids. The CDR3 is CASSLGDKNYGYTF. The CDR3 DNA is TGTGCCAGCAGCCTGGGGGACAAAAACTATGGCTACACCTTC.

V is TRBV10-3 and J is TRBJ2-3; 10 nucleotides match TRBD2. The CDR3 extends over 16 amino acids. V dropped 7 bases and J dropped 1; count of bases not matched to a gene: 8. Germline V gene sequence: CDR1 ENHRY, CDR2 SYGVKD. CDR3 nucleotides: TGTGCCATCATGAGCGGGGGGGCCCGGGGCACAGATACGCAGTATTTT. Amino acid sequence: CAIMSGGARGTDTQYF.

V is TRBV28 and J is TRBJ1-2; the D gene is possibly TRBD1 (5 bases). V gave up 8 bases and J gave up 3 bases, with 16 bases separating them. The CDR3 totals 14 residues. Germline V lookup: CDR1 MDHEN, CDR2 SYDVKM. This CDR3 is CASVSGGAYYGYTF. The CDR3 nucleotides are TGTGCCAGCGTGTCGGGAGGGGCGTACTATGGCTACACCTTC.

The chain has TRBV28 and TRBJ1-6; unclear D gene. The CDR3 is made up of 13 amino acids. Between the trimmed V and J ends, which lost 3 bases and 6 bases, there was a span of 6 bases. Germline V gene lookup returns CDR1 MDHEN and CDR2 SYDVKM. The CDR3 is CASSLALNSPLHF. CDR3 nucleotides: TGTGCCAGCAGTTTGGCTCTTAATTCACCCCTCCACTTT.

This clone was seen once. The chain's CDR3 is CASSLGQIENEKLFF. The CDR3 DNA is TGTGCCAGCAGCTTGGGACAGATTGAGAATGAAAAACTGTTTTTT. This sequence joins TRBV7-6 and TRBJ1-4; 7 bases are a match to TRBD1. Trimming removed 3 bases from V and 5 bases from J; junction bases left unmatched: 6. Germline-derived CDR1 and CDR2 are SGHVS and FNYEAQ. The CDR3 consists of 15 residues.

The chain is built from TRBV5-1 and TRBJ1-6, with no clear D. Germline assignment: CDR1 SGHRS and CDR2 YFSETQ. V was trimmed by 4 bases and J by 12 bases, leaving 14 bases between them. This CDR3 comprises 13 residues. The CDR3 DNA follows: TGCGCCAGCAGCGAGCGGGCCGAGGGACCCCTCCACTTT. The encoded protein is CASSERAEGPLHF.

This clone showed up just a few times. The genes are TRBV9 and TRBJ1-6; possibly TRBD1 for D (6 bases). CDR1 is SGDLS, CDR2 YYNGEE, per germline. Trimming pared 4 bases from V and 9 bases from J, leaving 14 bases between. The CDR3 runs 14 residues. DNA of the CDR3: TGTGCCAGCAGCCTGGGGGCATCTATTTCACCCCTCCACTTT. It is translated as CASSLGASISPLHF.

The rearrangement uses TRBV30 and TRBJ1-1; no firm D call. In germline, CDR1 is GTSNPN, CDR2 SVGIG (reference sequence). Trimming left V 5 bases short and J 3 bases short, with 7 bases between. This CDR3 comprises 11 residues. Here the CDR3 DNA reads TGTGCCTGGGCAGGCTACACTGAAGCTTTCTTT. This sequence encodes CAWAGYTEAFF.

The chain has TRBV10-2 and TRBJ2-7; a weak D match, TRBD1 (6 bases). The CDR3 is 15 amino acids. Germline CDR1 reads WSHSY; CDR2 reads SAAADI. Trimming stripped 2 bases from V and 5 bases from J, with 16 bases between. The CDR3 loop is CASSEGGTFLHEQYF. The CDR3 region has the DNA TGCGCCAGCAGTGAGGGTGGGACATTTTTACACGAGCAGTACTTC.

The chain carries TRBV19 and TRBJ2-7; D gene uncertain. Germline CDR1 reads LNHDA; CDR2 reads SQIVND (reference sequence). V dropped 4 bases and J dropped 3 bases, with 16 bases sitting between them. This CDR3 comprises 15 residues. CDR3 sequence reads: CASSTTLGEDYEQYF. In nucleotides, the CDR3 is TGTGCCAGTAGTACGACGTTGGGCGAAGACTACGAGCAGTACTTC.